This T cell receptor (beta chain) came from a study of T cells after yellow fever vaccination. Study at large: SMART-Seq v4 Ultra Low Input served to prepare low-cell-number fractions. Study-level points and caveats: Just a small share of clonotypes turned up in the CD4 compartment as well as the CD8 compartment. A weaker secondary response peaked on day 5, the primary on day 15.

By 5'RACE template switching, TCR cDNA was produced, with a universal primer site and UMIs added in the process. MiXCR, run by TCRdb on the 5' RACE reads, gives a single entry per CDR3 protein. The sample has roughly 310,000 distinct CDR3 sequences; about 9.5% are singletons. V dropped 4 bases and J dropped 9; count of bases not matched to a gene: 17. CDR3 length: 16 residues. The germline V gene has CDR1 MGHRA and CDR2 YSYEKL. This clonotype was detected only a few times. Its antigen is unknown. Sequenced here: PBMCs, sampled on the day of the first yellow fever vaccination. The J gene is TRBJ1-1, the V gene TRBV4-1; 7 bases match TRBD1. The source is a man younger than 35 who received the YFV17D yellow fever vaccine. The CDR3 bases are TGCGCCAGCAGCCGCACAGGGGTTCGAGGGGCCCGGAAAGCTTTCTTT. Its protein product is CASSRTGVRGARKAFF.